This record concerns one T cell receptor beta chain sequence. The antigen is unknown. A multiplex PCR was run with 60 Vbeta primers and 13 Jbeta primers. Measured with immunoSEQ multiplex PCR; TCRdb has only the in-frame clones, and not every one. The sample table includes about 64,000 clones. The sample comes from a study of cytomegalovirus exposure and HLA in healthy donors. Findings and caveats of the study: Later analysis placed DRB1 highest and HLA-C lowest in TCR association rates, which differed by HLA locus. It was assumed in the presence/absence analyses that sequencing depth was roughly uniform across donors.

Source material: PBMCs. The TCR sequence derives from a woman younger than 30 in good health and CMV-seronegative.

CDR3 DNA: TGCGCCAGCAGTGAGTCCGGGGACACTGAAGCTTTCTTT. Protein product: CASSESGDTEAFF. The chain combines TRBV10-1 with TRBJ1-1, with D unresolved. V was clipped by 0 bases and J by 3 bases, with 5 bases between them. Germline assignment: CDR1 WNHNN and CDR2 SYGVQD (reference sequence). The CDR3 runs to 13 residues.